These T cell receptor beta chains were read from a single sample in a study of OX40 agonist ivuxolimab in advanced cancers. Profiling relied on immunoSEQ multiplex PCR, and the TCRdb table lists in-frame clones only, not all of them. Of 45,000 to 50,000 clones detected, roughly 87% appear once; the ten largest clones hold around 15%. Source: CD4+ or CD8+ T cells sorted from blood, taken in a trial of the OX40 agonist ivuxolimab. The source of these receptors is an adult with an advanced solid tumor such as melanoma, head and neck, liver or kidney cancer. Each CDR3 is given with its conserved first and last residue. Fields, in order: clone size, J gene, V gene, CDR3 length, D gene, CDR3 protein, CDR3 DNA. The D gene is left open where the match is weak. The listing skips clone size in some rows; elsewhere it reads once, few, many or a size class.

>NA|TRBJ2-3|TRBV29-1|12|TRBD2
CSVGGSTDTQYF
TGCAGCGTCGGGGGGAGCACAGATACGCAGTATTTT
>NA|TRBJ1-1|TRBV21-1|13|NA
CASSGPLNTEAFF
TGTGCCAGCTCCGGGCCTTTGAACACTGAAGCTTTCTTT
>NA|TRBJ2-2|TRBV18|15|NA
CASSPRADNTGELFF
TGTGCCAGCTCACCCCGGGCAGACAATACCGGGGAGCTGTTTTTT
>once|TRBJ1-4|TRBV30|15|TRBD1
CAWGQGGRGDEKLFF
TGTGCCTGGGGTCAGGGCGGCAGGGGGGATGAAAAACTGTTTTTT
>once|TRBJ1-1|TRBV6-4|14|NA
CASRAGQPNTEAFF
TGTGCCAGCAGGGCCGGACAGCCTAACACTGAAGCTTTCTTT
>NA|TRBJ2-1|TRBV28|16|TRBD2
CASTPTGGSGINEQFF
TGTGCCAGCACCCCTACAGGCGGGAGCGGCATCAATGAGCAGTTCTTC
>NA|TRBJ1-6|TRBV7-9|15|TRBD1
CASSPTQGSNSPLHF
TGTGCCAGCAGCCCGACACAGGGGTCGAATTCACCCCTCCACTTT
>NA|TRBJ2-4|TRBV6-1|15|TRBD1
CASRDTGGVRNIQYF
TGTGCCAGCAGAGATACAGGGGGCGTGCGGAACATTCAGTACTTC
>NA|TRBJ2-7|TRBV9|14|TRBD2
CVSSVAAGGGEQYF
TGTGTCAGCAGCGTAGCGGCGGGGGGCGGCGAGCAGTACTTC
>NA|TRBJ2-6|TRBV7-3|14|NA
CASSSASGANVLTF
TGTGCCAGCAGCTCCGCGTCTGGGGCCAACGTCCTGACTTTC
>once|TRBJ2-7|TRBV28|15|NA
CASRPAGALIDEQYF
TGTGCCAGCAGGCCCGCAGGGGCACTTATCGACGAGCAGTACTTC
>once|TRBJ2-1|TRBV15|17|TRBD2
CATSRDWTSGFYNEQFF
TGTGCCACCAGCAGAGATTGGACTAGCGGGTTCTACAATGAGCAGTTCTTC
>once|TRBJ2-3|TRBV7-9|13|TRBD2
CASSLGAGGTQYF
TGTGCCAGCAGCTTAGGGGCGGGAGGTACGCAGTATTTT
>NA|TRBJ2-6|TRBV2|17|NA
CASSGGRVISGANVLTF
TGTGCCAGCAGTGGGGGCAGGGTAATCTCTGGGGCCAACGTCCTGACTTTC
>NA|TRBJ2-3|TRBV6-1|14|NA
CASMGHYGTDTQYF
TGTGCCAGCATGGGACATTACGGCACAGATACGCAGTATTTT
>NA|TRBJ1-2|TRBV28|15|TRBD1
CASSLIGQGTYGYTF
TGTGCCAGCAGTTTAATCGGACAGGGAACGTATGGCTACACCTTC
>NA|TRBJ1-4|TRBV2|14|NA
CASTELGASEKLFF
TGTGCCAGCACCGAGTTGGGGGCGAGTGAAAAACTGTTTTTT
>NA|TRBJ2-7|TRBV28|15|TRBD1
CASRLPRQGSYEQYF
TGTGCCAGCAGACTACCCCGACAGGGATCCTACGAGCAGTACTTC
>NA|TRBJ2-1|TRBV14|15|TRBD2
CASSLPGLAGNEQFF
TGTGCCAGCAGCCTTCCGGGACTAGCGGGCAATGAGCAGTTCTTC
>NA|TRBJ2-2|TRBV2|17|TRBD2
CAVPKQRERVWTGELFF
TGTGCCGTACCTAAGCAGCGGGAAAGGGTTTGGACCGGGGAGCTGTTTTTT
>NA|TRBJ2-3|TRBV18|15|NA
CASSPRRGLTDTQYF
TGTGCCAGCTCACCACGGAGGGGGCTGACAGATACGCAGTATTTT
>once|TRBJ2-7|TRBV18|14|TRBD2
CASSPTSAPYEQYF
TGTGCCAGCTCACCAACTAGCGCCCCCTACGAGCAGTACTTC
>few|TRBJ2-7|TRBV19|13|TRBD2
CASSTKTSGEQYF
TGTGCCAGTAGTACCAAAACTAGCGGCGAGCAGTACTTC
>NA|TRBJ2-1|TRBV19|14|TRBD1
CASSIWDRNNEQFF
TGTGCCAGTAGTATATGGGACAGAAACAATGAGCAGTTCTTC
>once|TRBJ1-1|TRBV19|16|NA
CASWASGQGIDTEAFF
TGTGCCAGTTGGGCAAGCGGGCAGGGGATTGACACTGAAGCTTTCTTT
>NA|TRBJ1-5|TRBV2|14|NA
CASSGQADNQPQHF
TGTGCCAGCAGTGGACAGGCCGACAATCAGCCCCAGCATTTT
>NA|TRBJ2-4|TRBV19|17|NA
CASSIGRPDSAKNIQYF
TGTGCCAGTAGTATAGGAAGGCCTGACTCAGCCAAAAACATTCAGTACTTC
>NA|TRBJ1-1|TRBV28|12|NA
CASSLYSSEAFF
TGTGCCAGCAGTTTATATAGTTCTGAAGCTTTCTTT
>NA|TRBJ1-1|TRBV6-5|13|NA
CASEVGFGTEAFF
TGTGCCAGCGAGGTGGGGTTCGGCACTGAAGCTTTCTTT
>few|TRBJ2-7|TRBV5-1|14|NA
CASSFGTPTYEQYF
TGCGCCAGCAGCTTTGGGACACCCACCTACGAGCAGTACTTC
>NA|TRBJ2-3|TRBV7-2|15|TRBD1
CASSSRPGQGNTQYF
TGTGCCAGCAGCTCGCGACCGGGACAGGGGAATACGCAGTATTTT
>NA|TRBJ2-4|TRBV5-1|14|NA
CASSLPGSKNIQYF
TGCGCCAGCAGCTTGCCGGGAAGCAAAAACATTCAGTACTTC
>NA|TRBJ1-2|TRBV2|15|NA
CASPRRQAANYGYTF
TGTGCCAGCCCTCGTCGGCAGGCGGCTAACTATGGCTACACCTTC
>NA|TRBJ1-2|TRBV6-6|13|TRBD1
CASRAGTVLGYTF
TGTGCCAGCAGAGCCGGGACAGTCCTTGGCTACACCTTC
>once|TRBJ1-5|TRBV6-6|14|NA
CASKRNRSNQPQHF
TGTGCCAGCAAAAGGAACAGAAGCAATCAGCCCCAGCATTTT
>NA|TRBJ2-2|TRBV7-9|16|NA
CASRLPTGWNTGELFF
TGTGCCAGCAGACTTCCGACAGGCTGGAACACCGGGGAGCTGTTTTTT